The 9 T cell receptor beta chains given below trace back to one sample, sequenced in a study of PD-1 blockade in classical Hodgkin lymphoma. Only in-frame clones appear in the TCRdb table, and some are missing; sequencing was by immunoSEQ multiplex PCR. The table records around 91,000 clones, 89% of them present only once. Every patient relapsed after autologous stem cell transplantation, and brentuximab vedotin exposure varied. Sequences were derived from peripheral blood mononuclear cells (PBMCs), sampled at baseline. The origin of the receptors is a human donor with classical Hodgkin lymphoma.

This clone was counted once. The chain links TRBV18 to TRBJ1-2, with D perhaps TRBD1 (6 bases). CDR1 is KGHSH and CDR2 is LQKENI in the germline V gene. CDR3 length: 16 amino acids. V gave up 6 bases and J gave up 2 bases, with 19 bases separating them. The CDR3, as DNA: TGTGCCAGCTCCGTCCGGGGGTCAGGGGACAACTATGGCTACACCTTC. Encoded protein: CASSVRGSGDNYGYTF.

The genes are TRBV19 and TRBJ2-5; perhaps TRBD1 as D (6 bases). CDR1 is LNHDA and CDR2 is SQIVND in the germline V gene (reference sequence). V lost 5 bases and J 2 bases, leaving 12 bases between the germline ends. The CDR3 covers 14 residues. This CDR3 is CASSPQQGQETQYF. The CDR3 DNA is TGTGCCAGTAGTCCACAACAGGGACAAGAGACCCAGTACTTC.

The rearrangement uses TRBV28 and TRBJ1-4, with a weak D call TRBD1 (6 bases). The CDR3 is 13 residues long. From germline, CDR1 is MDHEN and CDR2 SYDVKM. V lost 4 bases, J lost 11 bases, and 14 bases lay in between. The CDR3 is CASSSPQGLKLFF. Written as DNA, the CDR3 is TGTGCCAGCAGTTCCCCACAGGGACTCAAACTGTTTTTT.

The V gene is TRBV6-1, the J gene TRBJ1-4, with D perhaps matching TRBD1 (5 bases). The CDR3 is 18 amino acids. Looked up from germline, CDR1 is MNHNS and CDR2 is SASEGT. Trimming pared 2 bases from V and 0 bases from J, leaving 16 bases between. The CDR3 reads CASSESPGTRATNEKLFF. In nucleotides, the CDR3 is TGTGCCAGCAGTGAAAGTCCAGGGACCCGTGCAACTAATGAAAAACTGTTTTTT.

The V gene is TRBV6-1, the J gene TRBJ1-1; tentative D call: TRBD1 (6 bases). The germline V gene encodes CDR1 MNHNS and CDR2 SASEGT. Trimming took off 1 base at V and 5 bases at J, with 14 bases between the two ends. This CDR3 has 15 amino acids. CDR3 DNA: TGTGCCAGCAGTGAAGTCTGGGCTAGGGGGACTGAAGCTTTCTTT. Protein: CASSEVWARGTEAFF.

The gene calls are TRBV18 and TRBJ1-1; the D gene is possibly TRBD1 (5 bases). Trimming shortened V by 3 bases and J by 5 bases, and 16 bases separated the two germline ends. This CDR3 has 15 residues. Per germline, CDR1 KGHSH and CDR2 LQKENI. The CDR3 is CASSPRGTKGTEAFF. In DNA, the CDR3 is TGTGCCAGCTCACCGCGAGGGACGAAGGGAACTGAAGCTTTCTTT.

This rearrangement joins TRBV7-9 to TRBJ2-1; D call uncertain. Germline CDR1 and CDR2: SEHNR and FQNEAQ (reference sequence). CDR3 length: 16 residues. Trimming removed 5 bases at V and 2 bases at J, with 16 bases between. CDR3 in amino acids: CASSEKTSGPYNEQFF. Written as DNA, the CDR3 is TGTGCCAGCAGCGAGAAGACTTCCGGGCCCTACAATGAGCAGTTCTTC.

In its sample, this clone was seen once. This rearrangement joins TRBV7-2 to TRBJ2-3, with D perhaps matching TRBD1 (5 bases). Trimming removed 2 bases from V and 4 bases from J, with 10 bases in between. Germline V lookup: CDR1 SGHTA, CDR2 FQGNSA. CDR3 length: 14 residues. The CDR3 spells CASSLQSGPDTQYF. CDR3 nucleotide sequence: TGTGCCAGCAGCTTACAGTCAGGGCCAGATACGCAGTATTTT.

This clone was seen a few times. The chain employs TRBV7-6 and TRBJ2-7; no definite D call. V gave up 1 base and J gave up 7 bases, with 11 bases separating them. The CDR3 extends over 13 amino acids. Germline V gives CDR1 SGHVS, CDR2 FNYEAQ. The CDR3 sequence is CASSLDPVMEQYF. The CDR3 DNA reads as TGTGCCAGCAGCTTAGACCCGGTGATGGAGCAGTACTTC.